This T cell receptor beta chain is from a study of blood T cell repertoires in COVID-19. Whole-study context: Material from acute and convalescent COVID-19 was sourced from the United States, Italy and Spain.

V gave up 5 bases and J gave up 4 bases, with 17 bases separating them. The CDR3 runs 15 residues. Per germline, CDR1 SGHTA and CDR2 FQGTGA. Authors' analysis steps: Cell counts per sample came from amplifying reference gene primers. Data came from immunoSEQ multiplex PCR; TCRdb stores just in-frame clones and leaves some out. V and J calls and clone size follow that table, whereas D and trimming were derived from the DNA. This sample has 300,000 to 400,000 clones, with about 86% found just once. The chain has TRBV7-3 and TRBJ1-1, with TRBD1 as a possible D gene (5 bases). Input material: peripheral blood. The sequence derives from a man aged 25-45 years with active or convalescent COVID-19. CDR3 residues: CASSLDPQGGTEAFF. CDR3 coding DNA: TGTGCCAGCAGCCTCGACCCGCAGGGAGGCACTGAAGCTTTCTTT.